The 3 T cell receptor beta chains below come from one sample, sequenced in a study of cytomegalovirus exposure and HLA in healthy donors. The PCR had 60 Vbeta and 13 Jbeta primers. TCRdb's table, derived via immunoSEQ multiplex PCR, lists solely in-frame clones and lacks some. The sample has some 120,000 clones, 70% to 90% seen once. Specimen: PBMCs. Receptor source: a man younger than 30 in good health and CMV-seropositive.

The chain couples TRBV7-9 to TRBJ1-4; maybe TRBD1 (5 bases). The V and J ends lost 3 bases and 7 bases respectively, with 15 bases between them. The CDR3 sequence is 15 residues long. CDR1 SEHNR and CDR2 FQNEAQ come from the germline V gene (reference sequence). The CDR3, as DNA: TGTGCCAGCAGCTTGGGCGGGGCCATAGGTGAAAAACTGTTTTTT. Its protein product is CASSLGGAIGEKLFF. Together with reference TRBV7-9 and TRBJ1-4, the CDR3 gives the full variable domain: DTGVSQNPRHKITKRGQNVTFRCDPISEHNRLYWYRQTLGQGPEFLTYFQNEAQLEKSRLLSDRFSAERPKGSFSTLEIQRTEQGDSAMYLCASSLGGAIGEKLFFGSGTQLSVL.

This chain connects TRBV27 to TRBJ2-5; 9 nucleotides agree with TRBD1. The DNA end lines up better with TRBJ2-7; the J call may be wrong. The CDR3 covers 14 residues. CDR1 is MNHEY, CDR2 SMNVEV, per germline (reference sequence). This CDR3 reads CASSTGTGHYEQYF. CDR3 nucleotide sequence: TGTGCCAGCAGTACCGGGACAGGGCACTACGAGCAGTACTTC.

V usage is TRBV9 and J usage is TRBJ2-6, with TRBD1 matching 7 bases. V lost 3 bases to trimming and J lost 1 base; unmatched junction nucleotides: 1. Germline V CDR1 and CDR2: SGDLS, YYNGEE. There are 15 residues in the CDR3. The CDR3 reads CASSGQGSGANVLTF. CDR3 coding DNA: TGTGCCAGCAGCGGACAGGGTTCTGGGGCCAACGTCCTGACTTTC. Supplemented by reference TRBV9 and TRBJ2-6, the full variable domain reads DSGVTQTPKHLITATGQRVTLRCSPRSGDLSVYWYQQSLDQGLQFLIQYYNGEERAKGNILERFSAQQFPDLHSELNLSSLELGDSALYFCASSGQGSGANVLTFGAGSRLTVL.